This T cell receptor (beta chain) was recorded in a study of T cell responses to AZD1222 COVID-19 vaccine (dated by TCRdb to the early 2020s). Broadly, across the study: A total of 230 to 250 trial participants underwent TCR sequencing, of whom nearly 210 had received two doses of AZD1222 and some 25 had received two doses of the MenACWY control vaccine. Trial participants were enrolled by age into 18-55, 56-69 and 70-plus year subgroups, with 148, 28 and 57 TCR-sequenced participants respectively.

The CDR3 regions of human TCRbeta chains were analyzed by immunosequencing. The source study handled its data this way. Repertoire TCRs were checked for matches against a reference library of SARS-CoV-2-specific TCRs that had been generated using the MIRA antigen-specificity platform. Breadth meant the fraction of unique TCRs that were SARS-CoV-2-associated, whereas depth meant the fraction of total T cells that were SARS-CoV-2-associated. Using the MIRA data, each spike-specific TCR was assigned both to the spike region to which the TCR was reactive and to a CD4 or CD8 class. Log10-transformed breadth and depth values were compared by one-way ANOVA with Sidak's multiple comparisons tests. TCRdb re-hosts the immuneACCESS table, in-frame sequences only. Its copies lack some clones; in the studies checked, an unresolved V gene accounts for under half of them, and the cause for the rest is not known. V and J calls and clone size come straight from that table; D and trimming were deduced from the DNA. For this sample there are 100,000 to 150,000 clones; approximately 85% appear just once. Of the sample, 3.5% to 5.5% falls within the top ten clones.

As to this clone: This clone's antigen is unknown. The sample holds no much larger clone one base away, and base qualities are not on file.

This specimen's time point label, interpreted: about 28 days (+/-7) after the second vaccine dose. Because spike-specific TCR depth and breadth did not differ between the two schedules, AZD1222 recipients who got a second dose at roughly 4 weeks were pooled with those who got a second dose at roughly 12 weeks. The vaccinee samples were drawn from two UK trials, COV001 and COV002, one of which was a single-blind randomized controlled phase 2/3 trial testing AZD1222 (ChAdOx1 nCoV-19) in healthy adults. For TCRbeta chain sequencing, PBMC samples were collected from trial participants at day 0 and at day 28 after the second dose. Results the study describes overall, beyond this receptor: After two AZD1222 doses, spike-specific TCR breadth and depth were significantly higher than at day 0 and than in MenACWY recipients. The whole spike protein was spanned by vaccine-associated CD4 TCRs, and dominant responses were seen in regions 160-218 and 743-854. Conclusions about previously exposed vaccinees were limited because only six AZD1222 recipients were SARS-CoV-2 seropositive at baseline. In the small 56-69-year group, the increase in depth fell short of significance, most likely because of low power. Participants were mostly white British and included more females than males, and it was suggested by the authors that clonal diversity may have been underestimated. Because no day 14 peak-response samples were available, repertoires were characterized only after the peak T cell response. Reportedly, almost half of the unique spike-specific TCRs recognized epitopes lying outside the regions that are mutated in the B.1.351 and B.1.1.7 variants.

Inclusive of the bounding cysteine and phenylalanine, the CDR3 is 16 residues long. The DNA shown is the 48-base CDR3, in frame from base 1. V loses 3 bases at its end and J loses 3 bases; junction bases beyond the gene matches: 7. Looking up the germline V gene yields CDR1 SGHRS and CDR2 YFSETQ. The specimen comprised peripheral blood, sampled 28 days after the second AZD1222 dose. This receptor was obtained from an adult who received the AZD1222 COVID-19 vaccine. The sequence joins TRBV5-1 to TRBJ2-3, with TRBD2 matching 10 junction bases. The CDR3 protein sequence reads: CASSSKLAGQTDTQYF. The DNA sequence reads TGCGCCAGCAGCTCTAAACTAGCGGGGCAGACAGATACGCAGTATTTT. The CDR3 plus the reference TRBV5-1 and TRBJ2-3 genes for the other parts give the full variable domain: KAGVTQTPRYLIKTRGQQVTLSCSPISGHRSVSWYQQTPGQGLQFLFEYFSETQRNKGNFPGRFSGRQFSNSRSEMNVSTLELGDSALYLCASSSKLAGQTDTQYFGPGTRLTVL.